This TCR beta chain is from a study of cytomegalovirus exposure and HLA in healthy donors. Overall study results and limits: V- and J-gene trimming in TCR beta was tied to a missense DCLRE1C variant by an analysis performed later. Per a later analysis, under 20,000 TCR beta sequences showed association with HLA alleles at 0.05 false discovery rate. Other equally common chains were less clonally expanded than HLA-associated TCR beta chains, a later analysis showed.

Trimming left V 5 bases short and J 1 base short, with 12 bases between. The CDR3 loop spans 14 amino acids. Germline CDR1 and CDR2: SGHDN and FVKESK. PCR employed 60 Vbeta and 13 Jbeta primers. The assay was immunoSEQ multiplex PCR, and TCRdb's table has in-frame clones only and misses some. Of around 200,000 clones listed, over 70% are singletons. For this clone: The antigen remains unidentified.

Sequenced input: PBMCs. The receptor was derived from a male donor in good health and CMV-seronegative. This chain uses TRBV14 with TRBJ2-7, with a possible D match to TRBD1 (6 bases). The CDR3 reads CASSYAGASYEQYF. The CDR3 bases are TGTGCCAGCAGCTATGCAGGGGCTTCCTACGAGCAGTACTTC.